These 20 T cell receptor beta chains originate from one sample sequenced in a study of vaccination and CD4 T cells after COVID-19. Their recognized antigens are unknown. Treatment of the sample: roughly 10-day PBMC culture with coronavirus spike peptide pools or control peptides (ViraFEST assay). An unexposed donor provided the CD4+ T cells, which were collected before the COVID-19 pandemic (2011-2018). Cultured CD4+ T cell DNA was sequenced using the Oncomine TCR Beta short-read assay. TCRdb fed the PCR reads into MiXCR, producing one record per CDR3 protein. The sample includes under 8,000 distinct CDR3 sequences, roughly 50% of them seen just once. The sample taken for sequencing was CD4+ T cells from blood, cultured in vitro. The receptors here all came from a human donor in good health.

The chain uses TRBV6-1 and TRBJ2-3; 14 bases fit TRBD2. This CDR3 has 17 amino acids. From germline, CDR1 is MNHNS and CDR2 SASEGT. Trimming removed 5 bases from V and 4 bases from J; junction bases left unmatched: 8. The chain's CDR3 is CASSLRLAGGQADTQYF. As DNA, the CDR3 is TGTGCCAGCAGTCTAAGACTAGCGGGAGGGCAGGCAGATACGCAGTATTTT.

The chain carries TRBV6-1 and TRBJ1-2, with D tentatively TRBD1 (6 bases). The CDR3 extends over 13 amino acids. V lost 2 bases and J lost 5, with 9 bases in between. Germline V CDR1 and CDR2: MNHNS, SASEGT. The CDR3 protein is CASSERTGYGYTF. CDR3 DNA: TGTGCCAGCAGTGAAAGAACAGGGTATGGCTACACCTTC.

The DNA for the CDR3 is TGTGCCTGGACTCCTTACAGAGGGGAAGGCTACACCTTC. This encodes CAWTPYRGEGYTF. The chain employs TRBV30 and TRBJ1-2; perhaps TRBD1 as D (5 bases). Per germline, CDR1 GTSNPN and CDR2 SVGIG (reference sequence). V was shortened by 4 bases and J by 8 bases, with 17 bases between the two germline ends. The CDR3 is 13 amino acids. Full variable domain (rest looked up from reference TRBV30 and TRBJ1-2): SQTIHQWPATLVQPVGSPLSLECTVEGTSNPNLYWYRQAAGRGLQLLFYSVGIGQISSEVPQNLSASRPQDRQFILSSKKLLLSDSGFYLCAWTPYRGEGYTFGSGTRLTVV.

The CDR3 DNA follows: TGCAGTGCTAGGGGGCAGGCGTTTCCCTATGGCTACACCTTC. As protein: CSARGQAFPYGYTF. V is TRBV20-1 and J is TRBJ1-2, with D tentatively TRBD1 (5 bases). Germline lookup yields CDR1 DFQATT and CDR2 SNEGSKA (reference sequence). This CDR3 comprises 14 residues. Trimming stripped 3 bases from V and 4 bases from J, with 15 bases between.

The CDR3 DNA follows: TGTGCCAGCAGCTCTACTAGCGGGGGGTTCACCGGGGAGCTGTTTTTT. Its translation is CASSSTSGGFTGELFF. The chain joins TRBV11-3 to TRBJ2-2; TRBD2 matches 12 bases. The CDR3 extends over 16 amino acids. Germline V gene data show CDR1 as SGHNT and CDR2 as YENEEA. With 4 bases clipped from V and 4 bases from J, the junction kept 4 bases outside the gene matches.

CDR3: CATQGERVVVQETQYF. CDR3 DNA: TGTGCCACCCAAGGTGAAAGGGTTGTAGTCCAAGAGACCCAGTACTTC. This chain connects TRBV7-7 to TRBJ2-5; D ambiguous. The germline gives CDR1 SSHAT, CDR2 FNYEAQ (reference sequence). There are 16 residues in the CDR3. Trimming stripped 10 bases from V and 1 base from J, with 22 bases between.

This clonotype appeared once. The chain recombines TRBV7-2 with TRBJ2-1; 9 nucleotides line up with TRBD2. The ends lost 5 bases at V and 4 bases at J; junction bases unmatched: 9. CDR3 length equals 16 residues. CDR1 and CDR2 from the germline V gene are SGHTA and FQGNSA. In DNA form, the CDR3 reads TGTGCCAGCAGCCTTGGCGGGACTAGCAGATACAATGAGCAGTTCTTC. Protein product: CASSLGGTSRYNEQFF.

The chain combines TRBV11-2 with TRBJ2-3; 11 positions match TRBD2. Germline V gene sequence: CDR1 SGHAT, CDR2 FQNNGV. V lost 1 base to trimming and J lost 4 bases; unmatched junction nucleotides: 4. The CDR3 is 16 amino acids. CDR3 sequence (DNA): TGTGCCAGCAGCTTAGCCCTAGCGGGGGGCGCAGATACGCAGTATTTT. Translated, it gives CASSLALAGGADTQYF.

The chain is built from TRBV2 and TRBJ2-5, with 11 bases matching TRBD2. Germline V lookup: CDR1 SNHLY, CDR2 FYNNEI. The length of the CDR3 is 18 residues. Losses at the gene ends were 6 bases for V and 2 bases for J; bases not matched to a gene: 14. As DNA, the CDR3 is TGTGCCAGCAGACGCACCCCGGGACTAGCGGAAGTACAAGAGACCCAGTACTTC. Its protein is CASRRTPGLAEVQETQYF.

This clonotype was observed a handful of times. This sequence joins TRBV7-6 and TRBJ1-1; D might be TRBD1 (5 bases). This CDR3 has 14 residues. CDR1 SGHVS and CDR2 FNYEAQ come from the germline V gene. V was clipped by 4 bases and J by 1 base, with 10 bases between them. DNA for the CDR3: TGTGCCAGCAGCTGGGGCGGGACGAACACTGAAGCTTTCTTT. It encodes CASSWGGTNTEAFF.

J is TRBJ1-1 and V is TRBV19, with TRBD1 identical over 7 bases. Germline CDR1 reads LNHDA; CDR2 reads SQIVND (reference sequence). J was trimmed by 2 bases and V by 6 bases; bases with no gene match: 9. The CDR3 spans 15 residues. CDR3 amino acids: CASSRPDRENTEAFF. Written as DNA, the CDR3 is TGTGCCAGTAGCCGACCAGACAGGGAAAACACTGAAGCTTTCTTT.

As for this clonotype: A read error may account for a junction end that differs from germline. The chain employs TRBV12-3 or TRBV12-4 and TRBJ2-7; 8 nucleotides match TRBD2. The CDR3 contains 13 residues. The CDR3: CAGSRAGVGEQYF. Written as DNA, the CDR3 is TGTGCCGGCAGCCGAGCGGGGGTCGGCGAGCAGTACTTC.

The chain joins TRBV6-5 to TRBJ1-1; no clear D. The germline gives CDR1 MNHEY, CDR2 SVGAGI. V lost 2 bases and J 2 bases, leaving 3 bases between the germline ends. The CDR3 extends over 12 amino acids. The CDR3 reads CASSYPNTEAFF. As DNA, the CDR3 is TGTGCCAGCAGTTACCCTAACACTGAAGCTTTCTTT.

The V and J genes are TRBV29-1 and TRBJ2-5; tentatively, D is TRBD1 (7 bases). The CDR3 totals 14 residues. The V end was cut by 7 bases, the J end by 2 bases, with 17 bases between. Germline assignment: CDR1 SQVTM and CDR2 ANQGSEA. This chain's CDR3 is CSARQGLQQETQYF. The CDR3 DNA sequence: TGCAGCGCCCGACAGGGACTCCAACAAGAGACCCAGTACTTC.

This clonotype came up once. The V gene is TRBV19, the J gene TRBJ2-2; D gene ambiguous. The CDR3 contains 12 residues. Germline V gene data show CDR1 as LNHDA and CDR2 as SQIVND (reference sequence). Trimming removed 3 bases from V and 5 bases from J, with 4 bases in between. The CDR3 coding sequence is TGTGCCAGTAGTATTCTGACCGGGGAGCTGTTTTTT. Its translation is CASSILTGELFF.

The chain links TRBV19 to TRBJ1-1; TRBD1 might be the D (6 bases). The CDR3 extends over 12 amino acids. Germline CDR1 reads LNHDA; CDR2 reads SQIVND (reference sequence). V was clipped by 9 bases and J by 6 bases, with 14 bases between them. The CDR3 region has the DNA TGTGCCAGCATACAGGGAGCCGCTGAAGCTTTCTTT. It translates to CASIQGAAEAFF. Full variable domain (missing parts from reference TRBV19 and TRBJ1-1): DGGITQSPKYLFRKEGQNVTLSCEQNLNHDAMYWYRQDPGQGLRLIYYSQIVNDFQKGDIAEGYSVSREKKESFPLTVTSAQKNPTAFYLCASIQGAAEAFFGQGTRLTVV.

The V and J genes are TRBV20-1 and TRBJ1-5; 9 nucleotides line up with TRBD1. The CDR3 covers 18 residues. In germline, CDR1 is DFQATT, CDR2 SNEGSKA (reference sequence). V shed 3 bases, J shed 3 bases, and the junction held 15 bases outside the gene matches. CDR3 nucleotides: TGCAGTGCTAGCTACTCGGGACAGGGAAGTTTGAACAATCAGCCCCAGCATTTT. The encoded protein is CSASYSGQGSLNNQPQHF.

The V call is TRBV7-9, the J call TRBJ1-1, with a tentative D call TRBD1 (6 bases). The CDR3 is made up of 13 amino acids. V gave up 5 bases and J gave up 7 bases, with 14 bases separating them. Germline V gene data show CDR1 as SEHNR and CDR2 as FQNEAQ (reference sequence). The CDR3 DNA follows: TGTGCCAGCAGCCCGAAAGGGGGAGATGAAGCTTTCTTT. Protein product: CASSPKGGDEAFF.

This clonotype was detected only a few times. J is TRBJ1-2 and V is TRBV4-1; 7 nucleotides align to TRBD1. This CDR3 contains 14 residues. J gave up 2 bases and V 2 bases, and 2 bases lay outside the gene matches. The germline V gene encodes CDR1 MGHRA and CDR2 YSYEKL. CDR3: CASSQQGQNYGYTF. The CDR3 DNA sequence: TGCGCCAGCAGCCAACAGGGACAGAACTATGGCTACACCTTC.

The V gene is TRBV27, the J gene TRBJ2-3; D gene uncertain. CDR1 and CDR2 (germline): MNHEY, SMNVEV (reference sequence). The CDR3 spans 17 residues. The ends were cut back, 6 bases at V and 0 bases at J, with 19 bases in the middle. The CDR3 region is CASSATLLIASTDTQYF. CDR3 coding DNA: TGTGCCAGCAGCGCAACGCTCCTCATCGCTAGCACAGATACGCAGTATTTT.